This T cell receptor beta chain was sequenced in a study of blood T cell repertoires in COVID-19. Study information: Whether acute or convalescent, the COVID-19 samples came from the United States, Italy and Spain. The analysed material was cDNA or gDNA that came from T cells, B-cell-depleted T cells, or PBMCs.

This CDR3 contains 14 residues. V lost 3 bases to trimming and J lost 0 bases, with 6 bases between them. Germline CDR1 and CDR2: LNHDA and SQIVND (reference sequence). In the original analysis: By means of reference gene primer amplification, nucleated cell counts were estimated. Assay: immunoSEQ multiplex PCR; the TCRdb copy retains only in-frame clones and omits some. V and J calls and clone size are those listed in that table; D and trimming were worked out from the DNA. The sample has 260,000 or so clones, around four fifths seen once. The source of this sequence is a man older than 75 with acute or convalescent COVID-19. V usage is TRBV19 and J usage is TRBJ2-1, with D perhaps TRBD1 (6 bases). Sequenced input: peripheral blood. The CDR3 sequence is CASSIRGSYNEQFF. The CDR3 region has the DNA TGTGCCAGTAGTATCAGGGGCTCCTACAATGAGCAGTTCTTC.